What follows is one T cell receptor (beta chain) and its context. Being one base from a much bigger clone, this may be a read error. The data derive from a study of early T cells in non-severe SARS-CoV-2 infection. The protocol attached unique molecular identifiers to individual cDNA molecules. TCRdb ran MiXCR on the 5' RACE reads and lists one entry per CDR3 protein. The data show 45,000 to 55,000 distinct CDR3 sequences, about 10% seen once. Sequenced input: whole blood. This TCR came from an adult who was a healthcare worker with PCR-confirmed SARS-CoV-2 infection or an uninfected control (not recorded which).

The CDR3 DNA is TGTACCAGCAGGGGGCGAACGGGACAGAGCTCCTACGAGCAGTACTTC. This encodes CTSRGRTGQSSYEQYF. V gene TRBV25-1 combines with J gene TRBJ2-7; 8 positions match TRBD1. CDR1 and CDR2 from the germline V gene are MGHDK and SYGVNS. This CDR3 has 16 amino acids.